This T cell receptor (beta chain) was retrieved from a study of control samples from healthy donors and cancer patients. Sequenced by immunoSEQ multiplex PCR; TCRdb stores in-frame clones only, minus some. The sample consists of tens of thousands of clones, about 96% of them appearing once. Trimming removed 4 bases from V and 1 base from J, with 13 bases in between. CDR1 and CDR2 (germline): SGHVS, FNYEAQ. The CDR3 runs to 15 residues. The material sequenced was blood. The chain has TRBV7-6 and TRBJ2-5, with D possibly called TRBD1 or TRBD2 (5 bases each). The TCR sequence derives from a woman between 18 and 29 years old in good health. The CDR3 DNA sequence: TGTGCCAGCAGCTCCTGGGGACGGATCCAAGAGACCCAGTACTTC. This gives the protein CASSSWGRIQETQYF.